This TCR beta chain was retrieved from a study of T cell repertoires in aging, cancer and after chemotherapy. Study background: Repeat sampling of healthy donors over several months to years showed clear clonal overlap. The study, taken as a whole, reports: Compared with age-matched healthy donors, untreated hematological or solid cancer patients showed higher blood TCR clonality.

Note on this clonotype: Its antigen is as yet unknown.

Amplification of TCR beta used genomic DNA extracted from peripheral blood. Rearranged V-D-J TRB sequences were amplified with a mixed TRB-A/B primer pool. TCRdb reprocessed the multiplex PCR reads with MiXCR, giving one entry per CDR3 protein. The repertoire holds 9,000 to 13,000 distinct CDR3 sequences, with around a third as singletons. The material sequenced was blood. This receptor was identified in a human donor in good health. The donor label of this sample is uncertain.

The CDR3 bases are TGCGCCAGCAGCTCTCAGGGAGACGGGTCCTACGAGCAGTACTTC. Translation gives CASSSQGDGSYEQYF. This chain joins TRBV4-1 and TRBJ2-7, with D perhaps given as TRBD1 or TRBD2 (5 bases each). Germline V gives CDR1 MGHRA, CDR2 YSYEKL. Trimming stripped 5 bases from V and 1 base from J, with 15 bases between. The CDR3 has 15 amino acids.